Many counts were recorded for the clone carrying this T cell receptor beta chain. Unmatched junction bases numbered 5, after V lost 7 bases and J lost 7 bases. Germline CDR1 and CDR2: SGHRS and YFSETQ. This CDR3 comprises 13 residues. This entry is derived from a study of T-cell reconstitution after alpha-beta-depleted transplantation in children. Preparation of the TCRbeta library was carried out with unique molecular identifiers. MiXCR, run by TCRdb on the PCR reads, gives a single entry per CDR3 protein. The sample records more than 150,000 distinct CDR3 sequences, less than 8% being singletons. Sample: PBMCs from the stem cell graft donor, taken from the stem cell graft. This TCR came from a human donor who donated a stem cell graft to a child with Wiskott-Aldrich syndrome. This chain uses TRBV5-1 with TRBJ2-1; 10 nucleotides line up with TRBD1. The chain's CDR3 is CASGRDRGNEQFF. CDR3 in DNA: TGCGCCAGCGGCCGGGACAGGGGAAATGAGCAGTTCTTC.